These 18 T cell receptor beta chains were sequenced from one sample in a study of T-cell reconstitution after alpha-beta-depleted transplantation in children. Preparation of the TCRbeta library was carried out with unique molecular identifiers. MiXCR, applied by TCRdb to the PCR reads, yields one record per CDR3 protein. The profile covers over 150,000 distinct CDR3 sequences, with approximately 7% appearing a single time and roughly 6% taken by the ten largest. The source material was PBMCs, sampled before TCRalphabeta/CD19-depleted stem cell transplant. These TCRs come from a boy aged 2 to 10 with acute lymphoblastic leukemia, due to receive a stem cell transplant.

The chain combines TRBV9 with TRBJ2-2; possibly TRBD1 for D (6 bases). From germline, CDR1 is SGDLS and CDR2 YYNGEE. V shed 0 bases and J shed 1 base, with 7 bases lying between them. This CDR3 is built from 15 residues. CDR3 sequence reads: CASSVAGQNTGELFF. CDR3 DNA: TGTGCCAGCAGCGTAGCGGGACAGAACACCGGGGAGCTGTTTTTT.

This clonotype was counted ten times or more. The chain links TRBV3-1 to TRBJ2-3, with D unresolved. The CDR3 runs to 16 residues. The germline CDR1 and CDR2 sequences are LGHDT and YNNKEL (reference sequence). V lost 2 bases to trimming and J lost 0 bases, with 12 bases between them. The CDR3 spells CASSQSNALSTDTQYF. Here the CDR3 DNA reads TGTGCCAGCAGCCAATCTAACGCACTGAGCACAGATACGCAGTATTTT.

This clonotype was found many times. The gene calls are TRBV29-1 and TRBJ2-1; D is unclear. V lost 2 bases and J lost 5, with 16 bases in between. Germline V gives CDR1 SQVTM, CDR2 ANQGSEA. The CDR3 runs 15 residues. This chain's CDR3 is CSVEPKRTMNNEQFF. The CDR3 DNA reads TGCAGCGTTGAACCCAAACGGACGATGAACAATGAGCAGTTCTTC.

There are many counts of this clonotype. This chain connects TRBV29-1 to TRBJ2-7, with D tentatively TRBD1 or TRBD2 (5 bases each). The V end was cut by 3 bases, the J end by 2 bases, with 8 bases between. This CDR3 is 12 amino acids long. Per the germline V gene, CDR1 is SQVTM and CDR2 is ANQGSEA. The CDR3 protein is CSVDEGPYEQYF. CDR3 DNA sequence: TGCAGCGTTGATGAGGGACCCTACGAGCAGTACTTC.

The DNA for the CDR3 is TGTGCCTGGAGGGACCAGACAAGGGGGCTGACTGAAGCTTTCTTT. This encodes CAWRDQTRGLTEAFF. This chain uses TRBV30 with TRBJ1-1, with TRBD1 matching over 7 bases. With V trimmed by 3 bases and J by 5 bases, 12 bases remained unmatched. This CDR3 comprises 15 residues. Germline CDR1 is GTSNPN and CDR2 is SVGIG (reference sequence).

This clonotype has only a few counts. V is TRBV15 and J is TRBJ2-7, with D uncertain. Germline CDR1 and CDR2: LNHNV and YYDKDF (reference sequence). The germline V and J ends were trimmed by 3 bases and 2 bases, with 11 bases remaining between them. This CDR3 is built from 14 residues. CDR3 DNA: TGTGCCACCAGCAGTCCGACGGAAACCTACGAGCAGTACTTC. It specifies CATSSPTETYEQYF.

This clonotype has at least ten counts. The V call is TRBV18, the J call TRBJ2-6, with unresolved D. The CDR3 is 15 amino acids. Germline V CDR1 and CDR2: KGHSH, LQKENI. V was pared by 0 bases and J by 1 base, with 4 bases between. Written as DNA, the CDR3 is TGTGCCAGCTCACCACCGCGATCTGGGGCCAACGTCCTGACTTTC. Protein sequence: CASSPPRSGANVLTF.

This clonotype was picked up many times. The gene calls are TRBV29-1 and TRBJ2-1; 10 bases line up with TRBD2. Looked up from germline, CDR1 is SQVTM and CDR2 is ANQGSEA. This CDR3 has 13 amino acids. V was pared by 4 bases and J by 6 bases, with 3 bases of the junction left unmatched. CDR3 loop: CSVASGSFNEQFF. CDR3 sequence (DNA): TGCAGCGTTGCTAGCGGGAGTTTCAATGAGCAGTTCTTC.

This clonotype was observed a few times. An end of the junction does not agree with germline; a read error may underlie this. The chain carries TRBV7-9 and TRBJ2-1; maybe TRBD2 (6 bases). This CDR3 comprises 13 residues. Germline CDR1 SEHNR, CDR2 FQNEAQ (reference sequence). The CDR3 DNA follows: TGTGCCAGCAGCTTAGTAGCCCGGGACTCCCCAATCTTC. It codes for CASSLVARDSPIF.

This clonotype has a count of ten or more. The gene calls are TRBV28 and TRBJ2-1; possible D gene TRBD1, 5 bases. From germline, CDR1 is MDHEN and CDR2 SYDVKM. This CDR3 is 16 amino acids long. Trimming cost V 7 bases and J 1 base, with 17 bases left between them. CDR3 nucleotide sequence: TGTGCCAGCACCCCTGGTATGACAGTGTCCTACAATGAGCAGTTCTTC. Translation: CASTPGMTVSYNEQFF.

CDR3 DNA: TGTGCCAGCAGTCGGGGTCTAGCGGGGGGCCTTTATTTT. It codes for CASSRGLAGGLYF. The chain links TRBV11-2 to TRBJ2-3, with 11 bases fitting TRBD2. Germline V gene data show CDR1 as SGHAT and CDR2 as FQNNGV. This CDR3 comprises 13 residues. Trimming removed 6 bases from V and 15 bases from J; junction bases left unmatched: 11.

Only a few counts were recorded for this clonotype. The chain links TRBV4-3 to TRBJ2-3; weak D call: TRBD2 (6 bases). Germline lookup yields CDR1 LGHNA and CDR2 YSLEER. The CDR3 is 14 amino acids. Trimming shortened V by 5 bases and J by 3 bases, and 12 bases separated the two germline ends. The CDR3 spells CASSSGGVTDTQYF. The DNA of the CDR3 is TGCGCCAGCAGCTCTGGCGGGGTGACAGATACGCAGTATTTT.

There are a few counts of this clonotype. The J gene is TRBJ2-7, the V gene TRBV10-3, with 11 bases identical to TRBD2. CDR1 and CDR2 from the germline V gene are ENHRY and SYGVKD. The CDR3 consists of 14 residues. Trimming took 10 bases from V and 2 from J; bases not matched to a gene: 7. CDR3 nucleotides: TGTGCCACCGCCAATAGCGGGGGGGCCTACGAGCAGTACTTC. As protein: CATANSGGAYEQYF.

This clonotype was seen ten or more times. This chain links TRBV5-6 with TRBJ2-3; D remains ambiguous. The CDR3 loop spans 14 amino acids. The ends were cut back, 2 bases at V and 0 bases at J, with 7 bases in the middle. The germline gives CDR1 SGHDT, CDR2 YYEEEE. This chain's CDR3 is CASSFWVSTDTQYF. Written as DNA, the CDR3 is TGTGCCAGCAGCTTCTGGGTTAGCACAGATACGCAGTATTTT.

This clonotype was observed a few times. The rearrangement uses TRBV11-2 and TRBJ2-1, with D possibly TRBD2 on 6 matching bases. Germline CDR1 and CDR2: SGHAT and FQNNGV. This CDR3 spans 20 amino acids. Deletions cut 1 base from V and 6 bases from J, with 28 bases between. CDR3 residues: CASSLGSGPGGIFFSNEQFF. CDR3 DNA: TGTGCCAGCAGCTTAGGTAGCGGTCCCGGAGGTATATTTTTTAGCAATGAGCAGTTCTTC.

This clonotype was seen ten or more times. This chain connects TRBV27 to TRBJ1-1; the D is unclear. The CDR3 contains 12 residues. V was trimmed by 5 bases and J by 11 bases, leaving 15 bases between them. Per the germline V gene, CDR1 is MNHEY and CDR2 is SMNVEV (reference sequence). CDR3 bases: TGTGCCAGCAGTGCCCGGGAAGGGAGGGCTTTCTTT. Translation: CASSAREGRAFF.

The sample holds many counts of this clonotype. The CDR3 DNA sequence: TGTGCCACCAGCAGAGCAAAGGTTCTCTCCTACGAGCAGTACTTC. Translating it yields CATSRAKVLSYEQYF. This chain joins TRBV15 and TRBJ2-7; D gene unclear. Trimming took 1 base from V and 0 from J, leaving 10 bases between them. Germline V gene sequence: CDR1 LNHNV, CDR2 YYDKDF (reference sequence). This CDR3 contains 15 residues.

This clonotype was seen many times. The chain couples TRBV29-1 to TRBJ2-7, with 7 bases lining up with TRBD1. The CDR3 is 15 amino acids. Germline V lookup: CDR1 SQVTM, CDR2 ANQGSEA. J gave up 1 base and V 5 bases, and 11 bases lay outside the gene matches. The CDR3 spells CSVTDRQGLSYEQYF. Here the CDR3 DNA reads TGCAGCGTTACCGATCGACAGGGTCTATCCTACGAGCAGTACTTC.